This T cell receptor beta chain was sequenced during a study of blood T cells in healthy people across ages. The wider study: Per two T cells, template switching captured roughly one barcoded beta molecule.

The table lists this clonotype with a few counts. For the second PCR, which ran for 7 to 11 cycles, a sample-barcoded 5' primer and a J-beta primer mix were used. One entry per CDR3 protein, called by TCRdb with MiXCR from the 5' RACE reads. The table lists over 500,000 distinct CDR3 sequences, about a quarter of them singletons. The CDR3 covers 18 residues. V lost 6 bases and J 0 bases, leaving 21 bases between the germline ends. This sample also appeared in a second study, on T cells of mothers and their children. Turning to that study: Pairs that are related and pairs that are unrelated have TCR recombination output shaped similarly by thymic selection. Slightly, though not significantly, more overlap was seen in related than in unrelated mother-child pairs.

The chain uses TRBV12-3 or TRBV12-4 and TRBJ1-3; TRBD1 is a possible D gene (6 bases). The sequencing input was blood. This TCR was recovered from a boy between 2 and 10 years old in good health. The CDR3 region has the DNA TGTGCCAGCAGAGTTAATTACGGGGGCTGGAGCTCTGGAAACACCATATATTTT. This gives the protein CASRVNYGGWSSGNTIYF.